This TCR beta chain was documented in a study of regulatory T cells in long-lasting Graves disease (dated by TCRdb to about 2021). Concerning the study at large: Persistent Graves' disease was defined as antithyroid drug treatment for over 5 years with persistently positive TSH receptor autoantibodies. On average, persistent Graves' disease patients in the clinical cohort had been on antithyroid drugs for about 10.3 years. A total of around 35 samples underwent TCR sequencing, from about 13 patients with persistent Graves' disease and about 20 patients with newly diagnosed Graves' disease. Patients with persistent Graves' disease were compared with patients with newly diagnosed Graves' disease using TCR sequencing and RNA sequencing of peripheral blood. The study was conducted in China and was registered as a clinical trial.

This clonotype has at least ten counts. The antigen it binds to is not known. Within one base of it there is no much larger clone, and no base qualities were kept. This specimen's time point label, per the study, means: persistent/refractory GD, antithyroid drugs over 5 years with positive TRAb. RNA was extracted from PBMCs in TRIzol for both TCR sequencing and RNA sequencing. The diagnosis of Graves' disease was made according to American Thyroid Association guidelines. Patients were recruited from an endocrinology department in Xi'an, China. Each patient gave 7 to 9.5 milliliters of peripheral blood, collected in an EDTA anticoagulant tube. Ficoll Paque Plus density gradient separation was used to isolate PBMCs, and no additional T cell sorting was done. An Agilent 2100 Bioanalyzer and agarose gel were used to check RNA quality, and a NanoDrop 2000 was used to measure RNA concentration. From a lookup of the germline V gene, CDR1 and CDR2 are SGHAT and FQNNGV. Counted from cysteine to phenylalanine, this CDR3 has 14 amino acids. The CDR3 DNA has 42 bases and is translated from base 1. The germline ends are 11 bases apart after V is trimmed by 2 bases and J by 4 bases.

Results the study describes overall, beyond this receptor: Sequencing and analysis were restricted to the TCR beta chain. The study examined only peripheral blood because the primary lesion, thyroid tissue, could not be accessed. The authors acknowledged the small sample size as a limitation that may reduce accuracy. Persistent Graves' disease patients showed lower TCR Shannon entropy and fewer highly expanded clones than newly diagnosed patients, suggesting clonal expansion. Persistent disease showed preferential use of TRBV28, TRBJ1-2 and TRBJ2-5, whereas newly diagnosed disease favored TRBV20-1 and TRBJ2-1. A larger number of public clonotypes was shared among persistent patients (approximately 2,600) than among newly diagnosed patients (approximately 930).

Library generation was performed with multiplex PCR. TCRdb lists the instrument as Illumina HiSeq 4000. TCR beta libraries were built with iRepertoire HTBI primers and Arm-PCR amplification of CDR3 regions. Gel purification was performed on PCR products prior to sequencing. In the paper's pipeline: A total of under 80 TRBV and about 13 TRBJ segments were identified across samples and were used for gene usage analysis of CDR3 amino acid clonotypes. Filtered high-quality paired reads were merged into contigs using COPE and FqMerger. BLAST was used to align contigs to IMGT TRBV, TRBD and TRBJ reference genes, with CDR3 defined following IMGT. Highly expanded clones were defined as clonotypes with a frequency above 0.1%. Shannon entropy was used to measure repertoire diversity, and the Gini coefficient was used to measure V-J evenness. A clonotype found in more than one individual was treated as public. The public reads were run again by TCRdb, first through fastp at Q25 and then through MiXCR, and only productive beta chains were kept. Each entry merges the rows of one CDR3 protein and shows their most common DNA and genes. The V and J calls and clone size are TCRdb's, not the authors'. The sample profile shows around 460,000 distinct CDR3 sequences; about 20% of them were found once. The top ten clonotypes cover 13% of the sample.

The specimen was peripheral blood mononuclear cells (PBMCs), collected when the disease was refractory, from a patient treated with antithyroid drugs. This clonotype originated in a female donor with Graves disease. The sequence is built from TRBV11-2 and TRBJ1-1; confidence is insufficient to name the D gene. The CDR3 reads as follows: CASSLRAQSTEAFF. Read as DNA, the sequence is TGTGCCAGCAGCTTAAGGGCCCAAAGCACTGAAGCTTTCTTT.